These 9 T cell receptor beta chains were all obtained from the same sample, sequenced in a study of cytomegalovirus exposure and HLA in healthy donors. A multiplex PCR was run with 60 Vbeta primers and 13 Jbeta primers. Sequencing was performed with immunoSEQ multiplex PCR; in TCRdb, only in-frame clones are kept and a portion is missing. The sample records some 120,000 clones, about four fifths being singletons. The specimen was PBMCs. These receptors all stem from a man in his forties in good health and CMV-seronegative.

V usage is TRBV9 and J usage is TRBJ2-5; 9 nucleotides agree with TRBD1. The CDR3 runs 14 residues. Per germline, CDR1 SGDLS and CDR2 YYNGEE. The V gene end was trimmed by 7 bases and the J gene end by 2 bases; junction bases not matched to a gene: 6. Here the CDR3 reads CASGQGLAQETQYF. The DNA of the CDR3 is TGTGCCAGCGGACAGGGGCTAGCACAAGAGACCCAGTACTTC. Variable domain in full (rest from reference TRBV9 and TRBJ2-5): DSGVTQTPKHLITATGQRVTLRCSPRSGDLSVYWYQQSLDQGLQFLIQYYNGEERAKGNILERFSAQQFPDLHSELNLSSLELGDSALYFCASGQGLAQETQYFGPGTRLLVL.

The sample holds a few counts of this clone. This rearrangement joins TRBV16 to TRBJ1-4; maybe TRBD1 (6 bases). The CDR3 totals 14 residues. CDR1 and CDR2 (germline): KGHSY, FQNENV. V was trimmed by 2 bases and J by 2 bases, leaving 6 bases between them. CDR3 sequence reads: CASSQRGTNEKLFF. CDR3 DNA sequence: TGTGCCAGCAGCCAAAGGGGGACTAATGAAAAACTGTTTTTT. Full variable domain (missing parts from reference TRBV16 and TRBJ1-4): GEEVAQTPKHLVRGEGQKAKLYCAPIKGHSYVFWYQQVLKNEFKFLISFQNENVFDETGMPKERFSAKCLPNSPCSLEIQATKLEDSAVYFCASSQRGTNEKLFFGSGTQLSVL.

The J gene is TRBJ1-3, the V gene TRBV4-1; 8 bases line up with TRBD1. V dropped 1 base and J dropped 2; count of bases not matched to a gene: 1. CDR3 length: 15 residues. The V gene's germline CDR1 is MGHRA and CDR2 YSYEKL. This chain's CDR3 is CASSQGTGTGNTIYF. DNA of the CDR3: TGCGCCAGCAGCCAAGGGACAGGGACTGGAAACACCATATATTTT.

This clone was recorded a few times. This rearrangement joins TRBV7-2 to TRBJ1-1; D gene unclear. Germline V gene lookup returns CDR1 SGHTA and CDR2 FQGNSA. Trimming took off 0 bases at V and 3 bases at J, with 11 bases between the two ends. The CDR3 has 15 amino acids. The CDR3 loop reads CASSLAAGSYTEAFF. CDR3 coding DNA: TGTGCCAGCAGCTTAGCAGCGGGGTCGTACACTGAAGCTTTCTTT. Together with reference TRBV7-2 and TRBJ1-1, the CDR3 gives the full variable domain: GAGVSQSPSNKVTEKGKDVELRCDPISGHTALYWYRQSLGQGLEFLIYFQGNSAPDKSGLPSDRFSAERTGGSVSTLTIQRTQQEDSAVYLCASSLAAGSYTEAFFGQGTRLTVV.

A single count supports this clone. The chain is built from TRBV27 and TRBJ1-1, with 11 bases identical to TRBD1. V lost 8 bases to trimming and J lost 2 bases; unmatched junction nucleotides: 4. This CDR3 comprises 14 residues. The germline CDR1 and CDR2 sequences are MNHEY and SMNVEV (reference sequence). In nucleotides, the CDR3 is TGTGCCAGCCGGGACAGGGGGTTAAACACTGAAGCTTTCTTT. Translation gives CASRDRGLNTEAFF.

The gene calls are TRBV15 and TRBJ1-1; 9 nucleotides match TRBD1. This CDR3 is built from 16 residues. The germline CDR1 and CDR2 sequences are LNHNV and YYDKDF (reference sequence). V shed 1 base, J shed 1 base, and the junction held 4 bases outside the gene matches. CDR3 loop: CATSRGDRAGNTEAFF. CDR3 DNA sequence: TGTGCCACCAGCAGAGGGGACAGGGCAGGGAACACTGAAGCTTTCTTT.

The chain uses TRBV18 and TRBJ2-7, with 11 bases that match TRBD1. The germline gives CDR1 KGHSH, CDR2 LQKENI. V shed 3 bases and J 5 bases; nucleotides not matched to a gene: 6. There are 15 residues in the CDR3. Here the CDR3 DNA reads TGTGCCAGCTCACCGAAGCTGGGACAGGGGGACGAGCAGTACTTC. It yields the protein CASSPKLGQGDEQYF. The full variable domain, with the rest looked up from reference TRBV18 and TRBJ2-7, is NAGVMQNPRHLVRRRGQEARLRCSPMKGHSHVYWYRQLPEEGLKFMVYLQKENIIDESGMPKERFSAEFPKEGPSILRIQQVVRGDSAAYFCASSPKLGQGDEQYFGPGTRLTVT.

This rearrangement joins TRBV18 to TRBJ1-5; D gene uncertain. CDR3 length: 13 amino acids. V shed 4 bases and J shed 11 bases, with 15 bases lying between them. CDR1 KGHSH and CDR2 LQKENI come from the germline V gene. The CDR3 nucleotides are TGTGCCAGCTCACTACTCCACCGGGAGGCCCAGCATTTT. This sequence encodes CASSLLHREAQHF.

The chain is built from TRBV27 and TRBJ2-7; D is possibly TRBD1 (6 bases). Germline loops: CDR1 MNHEY, CDR2 SMNVEV (reference sequence). The V end was cut by 6 bases, the J end by 2 bases, with 20 bases between. The CDR3 totals 16 residues. CDR3 bases: TGTGCCAGCAGCAGGGGCCCGCCGGGCCTAACCTACGAGCAGTACTTC. Protein product: CASSRGPPGLTYEQYF.